This TCR beta chain was sequenced during a study of blood T cell repertoires in COVID-19. Study at large: Both acute and convalescent COVID-19 samples were obtained from the United States, Italy and Spain. From T cells, B-cell-depleted T cells, or PBMCs came the material, which was cDNA or gDNA.

CDR3 length: 16 amino acids. The J segment lost 3 bases and the V segment lost 2 bases, leaving 6 bases of the junction unmatched. Germline V lookup: CDR1 SGHDN, CDR2 FVKESK. In the study's own analysis: Reference gene primer amplification gave estimated nucleated cell counts. TCRdb keeps only in-frame clones here, not all; method: immunoSEQ multiplex PCR. V, J and clone size were drawn from that table, and D and trimming were deduced from the DNA. The profile shows some 400,000 clones, 87% of them singletons. The TCR sequence derives from a woman younger than 45 with COVID-19, enrolled during active disease. The sequencing input was peripheral blood. The rearrangement joins TRBV14 to TRBJ1-3; 8 bases fit TRBD1. CDR3: CASSQSGTGDGNTIYF. DNA for the CDR3: TGTGCCAGCAGCCAATCAGGGACAGGAGATGGAAACACCATATATTTT.